These 25 T cell receptor beta chains originate from one sample sequenced in a study of radiotherapy plus CTLA-4 blockade in lung cancer (dated by TCRdb to the late 2010s). Library method: the immunoSEQ multiplex PCR assay. TCRdb's version of the immuneACCESS table is confined to in-frame rearrangements and falls short of the full clone set. An unresolved V gene accounts for under half of the shortfall where checked; the remainder is of unknown origin. The sample table holds roughly 93,000 clones, of which 82% were seen once. The ten largest clones represent nearly 3.5% of the sample. The sequencing here drew on peripheral blood, taken from a patient treated with radiotherapy plus ipilimumab. The receptors here all came from a human donor with non-small cell lung cancer who had a partial response to radiotherapy plus ipilimumab.

V and J are TRBV5-1 and TRBJ2-3; 11 bases fit TRBD2. CDR1 is SGHRS, CDR2 YFSETQ, per germline. The CDR3 length is 16 residues. V shed 4 bases and J 0 bases; nucleotides not matched to a gene: 4. The CDR3 DNA sequence: TGCGCCAGCAGCCGGCGACTAGCGGGAAGCACAGATACGCAGTATTTT. Its protein product is CASSRRLAGSTDTQYF.

J is TRBJ2-5 and V is TRBV5-1; 7 bases map to TRBD1. CDR1 is SGHRS, CDR2 YFSETQ, per germline. The CDR3 runs to 13 residues. J gave up 2 bases and V 4 bases, and 2 bases lay outside the gene matches. This CDR3 reads CASSPGQQETQYF. CDR3 nucleotides: TGCGCCAGCAGCCCGGGACAGCAAGAGACCCAGTACTTC.

The V call is TRBV2, the J call TRBJ2-1, with TRBD2 matching over 10 bases. The CDR3 length is 15 residues. J lost 6 bases, V lost 4 bases, and 6 bases had no gene match. Germline values: CDR1 SNHLY, CDR2 FYNNEI. The CDR3 coding sequence is TGTGCCAGCAGTGTAACGGGACTAGCGTCCAATGAGCAGTTCTTC. Its translation: CASSVTGLASNEQFF.

The genes are TRBV4-2 and TRBJ1-6; D perhaps matches TRBD1 (5 bases). In germline, CDR1 is LGHNA, CDR2 YNFKEQ. CDR3 size: 14 residues. V gave up 3 bases and J gave up 7 bases, with 10 bases separating them. CDR3 protein: CASSQERGNSPLHF. The CDR3 nucleotides are TGTGCCAGCAGCCAGGAAAGGGGCAATTCACCCCTCCACTTT.

This clone came up once. The rearrangement uses TRBV7-2 and TRBJ1-2, with 7 bases lining up with TRBD1. Trimming at V came to 3 bases and at J to 8 bases, leaving 6 bases not matched to a gene. This CDR3 is 13 amino acids long. Per the germline V gene, CDR1 is SGHTA and CDR2 is FQGNSA. CDR3 residues: CASSFEGARGYTF. The CDR3 DNA is TGTGCCAGCAGCTTCGAGGGGGCTCGGGGCTACACCTTC.

The rearrangement links TRBV5-5 to TRBJ2-3, with D perhaps matching TRBD2 (6 bases). CDR1 SGHKS and CDR2 YYEKEE come from the germline V gene (reference sequence). V was trimmed by 2 bases and J by 0 bases, leaving 13 bases between them. The CDR3 is made up of 16 amino acids. CDR3 loop: CASSFQDGRSTDTQYF. CDR3 sequence (DNA): TGTGCCAGCAGCTTTCAGGACGGGAGAAGCACAGATACGCAGTATTTT.

This clone was detected only a few times. The V call is TRBV4-1, the J call TRBJ2-7; TRBD2 aligns across 9 bases. Trimming cost V 1 base and J 5 bases; bases outside gene matches: 9. From germline, CDR1 is MGHRA and CDR2 YSYEKL. This CDR3 contains 16 residues. The CDR3 DNA sequence: TGCGCCAGCAGCCAAGCCCCAGCGGGAGGTCCCCACGAGCAGTACTTC. Translating gives CASSQAPAGGPHEQYF.

The genes are TRBV18 and TRBJ2-7, with TRBD1 identical over 11 bases. V was pared by 1 base and J by 2 bases, with 7 bases of the junction left unmatched. CDR1 is KGHSH and CDR2 is LQKENI in the germline V gene. This CDR3 is built from 17 residues. In nucleotides, the CDR3 is TGTGCCAGCTCACCACGTCCGGGACAGGGGGAAACCTACGAGCAGTACTTC. Protein product: CASSPRPGQGETYEQYF.

The V call is TRBV11-2, the J call TRBJ1-1, with D possibly TRBD1 on 6 matching bases. Trimming left V 0 bases short and J 1 base short, with 6 bases between. CDR3 length equals 14 residues. In germline, CDR1 is SGHAT, CDR2 FQNNGV. CDR3 sequence (DNA): TGTGCCAGCAGCTTAGAGGGGGCGAACACTGAAGCTTTCTTT. This encodes CASSLEGANTEAFF. Full variable domain (rest looked up from reference TRBV11-2 and TRBJ1-1): EAGVAQSPRYKIIEKRQSVAFWCNPISGHATLYWYQQILGQGPKLLIQFQNNGVVDDSQLPKDRFSAERLKGVDSTLKIQPAKLEDSAVYLCASSLEGANTEAFFGQGTRLTVV.

The rearrangement links TRBV19 to TRBJ2-1; TRBD2 matches at 11 bases. The CDR3 totals 15 residues. Germline values: CDR1 LNHDA, CDR2 SQIVND (reference sequence). V shed 1 base, J shed 9 bases, and the junction held 5 bases outside the gene matches. The CDR3 DNA reads as TGTGCCAGTAGTATAGGTAGCGGGAGGGCCGGTGAGCAGTTCTTC. It specifies CASSIGSGRAGEQFF.

The chain has TRBV2 and TRBJ2-6, with a weak D call TRBD1 (8 bases). Between the trimmed V and J ends, which lost 6 bases and 2 bases, there was a span of 14 bases. The CDR3 is 16 amino acids. Germline V gives CDR1 SNHLY, CDR2 FYNNEI. The CDR3 DNA follows: TGTGCCAGCAGACAGGGGGGGGCGGCTGGGGCCAACGTCCTGACTTTC. This gives the protein CASRQGGAAGANVLTF.

The chain uses TRBV7-3 and TRBJ1-1; TRBD1 matches at 10 bases. The CDR3 is 16 residues long. Germline assignment: CDR1 SGHTA and CDR2 FQGTGA. V was pared by 2 bases and J by 0 bases, with 3 bases of the junction left unmatched. In DNA, the CDR3 is TGTGCCAGCAGCTTAGCCGGGACAGGGGTGAACACTGAAGCTTTCTTT. Translating gives CASSLAGTGVNTEAFF.

The chain uses TRBV29-1 and TRBJ2-7, with D perhaps matching TRBD1 (6 bases). This CDR3 comprises 13 residues. V was shortened by 5 bases and J by 1 base, with 12 bases between the two germline ends. Per germline, CDR1 SQVTM and CDR2 ANQGSEA. For the CDR3, the DNA is TGCAGCGTTCTCGGACAGCGGTCCTACGAGCAGTACTTC. Residues: CSVLGQRSYEQYF.

The chain employs TRBV18 and TRBJ2-7, with TRBD1 matching 9 bases. V lost 0 bases and J lost 5; bases outside the gene matches: 5. The CDR3 has 15 residues. Looked up from germline, CDR1 is KGHSH and CDR2 is LQKENI. For the CDR3, the DNA is TGTGCCAGCTCACCACCGACAGGGGGGTGGGACGAGCAGTACTTC. This codes for CASSPPTGGWDEQYF.

The sample holds one count of this clone. The chain recombines TRBV28 with TRBJ1-1, with D tentatively TRBD1 (5 bases). Trimming took off 7 bases at V and 4 bases at J, with 10 bases between the two ends. The CDR3 has 12 amino acids. Germline CDR1 and CDR2: MDHEN and SYDVKM. CDR3 nucleotides: TGTGCCAGCATCGGGGGAGGCACTGAAGCTTTCTTT. It encodes CASIGGGTEAFF.

The rearrangement uses TRBV29-1 and TRBJ2-3; no definite D call. The CDR3 has 13 residues. The germline gives CDR1 SQVTM, CDR2 ANQGSEA. V shed 4 bases and J shed 6 bases, with 14 bases lying between them. The CDR3, as DNA: TGCAGCGTTGTACTTCCAATTACGGATACGCAGTATTTT. It codes for CSVVLPITDTQYF.

The CDR3 region has the DNA TGCGCCAGCAGCCCCCCCGGGTCCCACGGGGAGCTGTTTTTT. Amino acid sequence: CASSPPGSHGELFF. The chain links TRBV5-1 to TRBJ2-2; D is unclear. Germline assignment: CDR1 SGHRS and CDR2 YFSETQ. The length of the CDR3 is 14 residues. V shed 4 bases and J shed 7 bases, with 14 bases lying between them.

The V gene is TRBV18, the J gene TRBJ2-7; TRBD2 aligns across 7 bases. This CDR3 has 11 amino acids. CDR1 is KGHSH and CDR2 is LQKENI in the germline V gene. Losses at the gene ends were 6 bases for V and 6 bases for J; bases not matched to a gene: 2. The CDR3 here is CASSTGGEQYF. CDR3 sequence (DNA): TGTGCCAGCTCCACGGGGGGCGAGCAGTACTTC.

The rearrangement uses TRBV28 and TRBJ2-7; 8 bases align to TRBD1. This CDR3 has 15 residues. The ends lost 1 base at V and 5 bases at J; junction bases unmatched: 7. Germline CDR1 is MDHEN and CDR2 is SYDVKM. This chain's CDR3 is CASSLLTGGADEQYF. In nucleotides, the CDR3 is TGTGCCAGCAGTTTATTAACAGGGGGAGCTGACGAGCAGTACTTC.

Concerning this clone itself: Additional DNA sequences in this sample encode the identical CDR3. The chain is built from TRBV11-3 and TRBJ2-1; a possible D gene is TRBD2 (5 bases). This CDR3 contains 20 residues. The V end lost 3 bases, the J end lost 5 bases, and 29 bases lay between the germline ends. The germline gives CDR1 SGHNT, CDR2 YENEEA. In DNA form, the CDR3 reads TGTGCCAGCAGCTTGGAGCGTTGGTTTTGCGGAGAGGGTACCCACAATGAGCAGTTCTTC. The encoded protein is CASSLERWFCGEGTHNEQFF.

The chain recombines TRBV7-3 with TRBJ2-3, with TRBD2 matching over 14 bases. Germline-derived CDR1 and CDR2 are SGHTA and FQGTGA. V shed 1 base, J shed 6 bases, and the junction held 6 bases outside the gene matches. This CDR3 has 17 residues. CDR3 amino acids: CASSLRGTSGSSDTQYF. The CDR3 region has the DNA TGTGCCAGCAGCTTAAGGGGGACTAGCGGGAGTTCTGATACGCAGTATTTT.

The rearrangement joins TRBV6-1 to TRBJ2-2; D ambiguous. From germline, CDR1 is MNHNS and CDR2 SASEGT. The CDR3 contains 14 residues. V was clipped by 4 bases and J by 4 bases, with 10 bases between them. The CDR3 protein is CASSVGDSTGELFF. CDR3 sequence (DNA): TGTGCCAGCAGTGTGGGCGATAGCACCGGGGAGCTGTTTTTT.

V and J are TRBV6-1 and TRBJ1-2; D is unclear. V lost 5 bases and J lost 7, with 11 bases in between. The CDR3 runs 12 residues. Germline CDR1 MNHNS, CDR2 SASEGT. The CDR3: CASSFKGVGYTF. The CDR3 nucleotides read TGTGCCAGCAGTTTCAAGGGAGTTGGCTACACCTTC.

The rearrangement uses TRBV5-4 and TRBJ2-1, with TRBD2 matching over 14 bases. Germline V gene data show CDR1 as SGHNT and CDR2 as YYREEE (reference sequence). The CDR3 extends over 17 amino acids. Trimming cost V 4 bases and J 5 bases; bases outside gene matches: 8. Here the CDR3 reads CASSQTSGRAWNNEQFF. In DNA form, the CDR3 reads TGTGCCAGCAGCCAGACTAGCGGGAGGGCCTGGAACAATGAGCAGTTCTTC. The full variable domain, rest sourced from reference TRBV5-4 and TRBJ2-1, is ETGVTQSPTHLIKTRGQQVTLRCSSQSGHNTVSWYQQALGQGPQFIFQYYREEENGRGNFPPRFSGLQFPNYSSELNVNALELDDSALYLCASSQTSGRAWNNEQFFGPGTRLTVL.

This clone is a singleton in its sample. The J gene is TRBJ2-7, the V gene TRBV2, with TRBD2 identical over 7 bases. Looked up from germline, CDR1 is SNHLY and CDR2 is FYNNEI. This CDR3 is built from 15 residues. The V segment lost 3 bases and the J segment 6 bases; nucleotides outside the gene matches: 11. As DNA, the CDR3 is TGTGCCAGCAGTGAGCGGGCTAGCGGAGCTGGCGAGCAGTACTTC. Its translation is CASSERASGAGEQYF.